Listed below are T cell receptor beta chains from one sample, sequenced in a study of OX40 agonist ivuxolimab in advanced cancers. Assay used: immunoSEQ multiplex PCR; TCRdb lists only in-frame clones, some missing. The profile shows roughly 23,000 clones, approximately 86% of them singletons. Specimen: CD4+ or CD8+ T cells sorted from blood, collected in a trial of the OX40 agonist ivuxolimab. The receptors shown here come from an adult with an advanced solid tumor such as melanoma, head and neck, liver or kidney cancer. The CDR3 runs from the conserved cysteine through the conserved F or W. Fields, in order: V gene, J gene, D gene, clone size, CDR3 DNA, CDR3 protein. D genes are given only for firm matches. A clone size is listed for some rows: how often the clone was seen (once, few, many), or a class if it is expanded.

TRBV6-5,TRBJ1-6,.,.,TGTGCCAGCAGGGTACGAGAGGACTATAATTCACCCCTCCACTTT,CASRVREDYNSPLHF
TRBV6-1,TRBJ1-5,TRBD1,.,TGTGCCAGCAGTGTTCTTGACAGGGGACCCAGCAATCAGCCCCAGCATTTT,CASSVLDRGPSNQPQHF
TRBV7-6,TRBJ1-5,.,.,TGTGCCAGCAGCTTAGAGACAGGTTATAGCAATCAGCCCCAGCATTTT,CASSLETGYSNQPQHF
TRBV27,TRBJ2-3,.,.,TGTGCCAGCAGTTTCACTCCCTCAGATACGCAGTATTTT,CASSFTPSDTQYF
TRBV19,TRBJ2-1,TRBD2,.,TGTGCCAGTACCCGCGGGGCCGGGACTAGCGGGAAGAATGAGCAGTTCTTC,CASTRGAGTSGKNEQFF
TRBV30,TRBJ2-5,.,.,TGTGCCTGGAGTTCACTCGGGGAGACCCAGTACTTC,CAWSSLGETQYF
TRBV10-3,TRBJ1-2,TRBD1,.,TGTGCCATCACAAAAGAGGGGGCGAGTAACTATGGCTACACCTTC,CAITKEGASNYGYTF
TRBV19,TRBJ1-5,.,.,.,CASTSDSYSNQPQHF
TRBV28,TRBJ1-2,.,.,TGTGCCAGCAGGGATCCGCCCTATGGCTACACCTTC,CASRDPPYGYTF
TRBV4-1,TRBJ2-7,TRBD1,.,TGCGCCAGCAGCCAAGAATTGGGGGACAGGGCCGAGCAGTACTTC,CASSQELGDRAEQYF
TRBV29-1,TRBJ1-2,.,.,TGCAGCGTTGAACGAACCGGTGGCTACACCTTC,CSVERTGGYTF
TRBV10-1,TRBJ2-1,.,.,TGCGCCAGCAGTGAGGTCAATGAGCAGTTCTTC,CASSEVNEQFF
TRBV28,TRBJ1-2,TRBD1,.,TGTGCCAGCAGTCTCCACAGGGGTAGGCCTGGCTACACCTTC,CASSLHRGRPGYTF
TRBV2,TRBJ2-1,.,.,TGTGCCAGCAGTGGGGGGAGACCCCTGGGTGACAATGAGCAGTTCTTC,CASSGGRPLGDNEQFF
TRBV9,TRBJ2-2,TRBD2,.,TGTGCCAGCAGCGGGGGAGCGGGAGGGCCAGGTGCGGGCACCGGGGAGCTGTTTTTT,CASSGGAGGPGAGTGELFF
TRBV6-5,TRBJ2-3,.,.,TGTGCCAGCACCACGCCGGAGGATACGCAGTATTTT,CASTTPEDTQYF
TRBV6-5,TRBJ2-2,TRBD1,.,TGTGCCAGCACCTACAGGGGGCGCTCCGGGGAGCTGTTTTTT,CASTYRGRSGELFF
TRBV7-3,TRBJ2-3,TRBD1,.,TGTGCCAGCAGCTTAGCAACAGGGGGGCACGTGGATACGCAGTATTTT,CASSLATGGHVDTQYF
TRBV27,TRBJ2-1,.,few,TGTGCCAGCAGTTTAAACGGGGCCAGGATCAATGAGCAGTTCTTC,CASSLNGARINEQFF
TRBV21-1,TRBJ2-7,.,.,TGTGCCAGTGGGACAGAGGATCCCTACGAGCAGTACTTC,CASGTEDPYEQYF
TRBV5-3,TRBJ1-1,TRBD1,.,TGTGCCCCCAGGGCAGGGGGCTGCACTGAAGCTTTCTTT,CAPRAGGCTEAFF
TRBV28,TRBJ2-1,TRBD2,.,TGTGCCAGCAGCCTAGCGGGGGGGAGCTCCTACAATGAGCAGTTCTTC,CASSLAGGSSYNEQFF